This T cell receptor beta chain was sequenced for a study of cytomegalovirus exposure and HLA in healthy donors (dated by TCRdb to the late 2010s). In the study overall: An earlier analysis of several hundred of the donors reported about 300 Gb of sequence data and 95 million to 140 million unique TCR beta sequences obtained from roughly 180 million T cells. A later analysis re-examined previously published TCR beta repertoires from more than 550 donors and added high-resolution HLA genotyping to investigate patterns of TCR occurrence. The number of typed donors differed by locus: about 620-640 for A, B, C, DRB1 and DQB1; 522 for DQA1; approximately 600 for DPA1; and roughly 470 for DPB1. Rather than using new phenotypic data, the later analysis identified candidate immune exposures from TCR beta sequences and from how often those sequences occurred across donors. An early release that covered roughly 600 HLA-typed donors contained approximately 300 gigabases of sequencing data and about 93 million unique TCR sequences. Donor age, sex, ethnicity and CMV serostatus were collected together with the repertoire data. Every repertoire in the discovery cohort had been generated on one and the same sequencing platform. An earlier analysis of fewer than 750 of the donors used high-throughput TCR beta sequencing to judge whether each TCR beta V gene segment behaved as functional or pseudogenic. The study was designed to test whether signatures of past pathogen exposure could be identified by cataloging public T cell receptors. HLA typing covered class I and class II loci at four-digit resolution. Four to six DR-DQ haplotypes were handled as single units for association and clustering, since linkage in the cohort was strong. Using immunosequencing, the study profiled T cell repertoires from about 650 subjects and related those repertoires to cytomegalovirus serostatus. Among the roughly 390 genotyped donors, approximately 77% belonged to the genetic ancestry cluster associated with self-reported Caucasian donors. The study combined high-throughput TCR immunosequencing, statistical association of individual TCRs with disease status, and machine learning to predict cytomegalovirus infection status. Among over 350 genotyped donors of the cohort, an average of around 240,000 unique TCR beta nucleotide sequences were sequenced per donor, 15% to 20% of them non-productive. A later genetic analysis used genome-wide SNP genotypes for about 65% of the roughly 700 donors, treating that subset as a discovery cohort. Along with the roughly 670-subject first cohort, a separate validation cohort of over a hundred different subjects was used.

This clone has only one observation. Which antigen it targets is not known. No much larger clonotype is one base removed from it; base qualities were not supplied. The cohort comprised some 680 healthy bone marrow donors. At the time of sampling, every cohort member was nominally healthy, though immune exposures that went unrecorded were likely present. The donor was CMV seronegative and was included in the group of 352 seronegative cohort members. A peripheral blood sample was collected from each donor, and TCR beta sequencing was performed on peripheral blood mononuclear cells. Genomic DNA extraction from the blood cell samples was performed with the Qiagen DNeasy Blood Extraction Kit. Sequences MNHNS (CDR1) and SASEGT (CDR2) are obtained from the germline V gene. Counted from cysteine to phenylalanine, this CDR3 has 14 amino acids. The DNA shown is the 42-base CDR3, in frame from base 1. V lost 11 bases and J lost 6 bases, and the count of bases not matched to a germline gene is 14.

Results and caveats for the whole study, not just this receptor: In a later analysis, the rate of TCR association differed among HLA loci, with DRB1 alleles having the most associated TCRs and HLA-C alleles having the fewest. According to a later analysis, most CMV-associated TCR beta chains appeared to be HLA-restricted, and the HLA associations seemed to be driven largely by CMV exposure. A further reported finding was that TCR beta sequences accurately predicted the HLA-A and HLA-B alleles for most subjects in the first cohort. In vitro tests confirmed that a few of the cytomegalovirus-associated TCR beta chains recognize cytomegalovirus antigens. In the study, 150 to 200 TCR beta chains were listed as associated with cytomegalovirus. Most TCR sequences were seen in very few donors, while some public TCRs were found in many individuals. The only immune exposure information available for the cohort was CMV serostatus. The authors suggested that the approach could potentially be extended to other disease states and immunological phenotypes. Because HLA typing was missing for some donors at each locus, association tests included only the typed subset. When HLA alleles, especially DR and DQ, strongly co-occurred, attributing TCR associations to individual alleles was difficult. In a later analysis, several top co-occurrence clusters were reported to appear linked to parvovirus B19, influenza, CMV and Epstein-Barr virus. According to a later genetic analysis, donors in an Asian-associated ancestry cluster had fewer N-insertions in productive TCRs than the approximately 710-donor mean. In an earlier analysis of some 500 of the donors, most TCR beta V segments were observed in productive rearrangements about 87% or about 30% of the time, broadly matching IMGT annotations. In this cohort, only TCR beta chains were sequenced, and detectable features were limited by the absence of alpha or paired-chain data. Compared with equally common non-associated chains, HLA-associated TCR beta chains in a later analysis were more clonally expanded and had lower generation probabilities. Because counts were too low, some 17 rarely observed V segments, including chromosome 9 orphons, were left out of the earlier analysis of approximately 580 of the donors. At a false discovery rate of 0.05, a later analysis linked 15,000 to 20,000 TCR beta sequences to specific HLA alleles. Linkage disequilibrium might explain the correlated functional status among segregating V segments, but an unknown experimental factor could not be ruled out. V-gene and J-gene trimming of TCR beta chains was associated with a missense DCLRE1C variant in a later genetic analysis, and the association was replicated in an independent cohort. Roughly uniform sequencing depth across donors was assumed in presence/absence analyses, although this assumption may not hold. The 87-base-pair reads could not distinguish some IMGT-functional V segments, including TRBV6-2 and TRBV6-3, so those segments were excluded. The classifier was reported to diagnose cytomegalovirus status with high specificity and sensitivity in both the original cohort and the validation cohort. A cluster of highly shared sequence variants was judged likely to be a technical artifact of the sequencing pipeline.

The library relied on the immunoSEQ multiplex PCR assay. For the multiplex PCR, a mixture combining 60 forward primers for TCR Vbeta segments and 13 reverse primers for TCR Jbeta segments was used. A multiplex PCR assay on genomic DNA amplified the CDR3 region of rearranged TCR beta genes. Amplified TCR beta libraries were sequenced as 87-base-pair reads on the Illumina HiSeq System. The study's processing was this. A later analysis tallied about 77 million unique TCR beta chains across the 666 repertoires, and around 10 million of those chains were shared by two or more donors. A nearest-neighbor algorithm error-corrected the raw reads and collapsed the reads into unique sequences, merging closely related sequences to remove PCR and sequencing errors. To assign V, D and J gene segments, CDR3 sequences were aligned to IMGT reference sequences. For a sequence to be retained, a match of at least six nucleotides was required to both a V gene segment and a J gene segment. Rearrangements were classified as productive when the CDR3 lacked stop codons and remained in frame with V and J, and all other rearrangements were classified as non-productive. Following IMGT convention, CDR3 was defined as the stretch from the second conserved V-encoded cysteine to the conserved J-encoded phenylalanine. The earlier analysis of some 540 of the donors excluded any sequence lacking an unambiguous match to a single V gene segment. In an earlier analysis of a few hundred of the donors, V segments were called functional above 56.7% productive rearrangements and were called segregating when the between-donor standard deviation exceeded 5%. A statistical classification framework was built for diagnosing cytomegalovirus status from the catalog of TCR beta chain sequences. In a later analysis, TCR nucleotide sequences were compared against IMGT/GENE-DB human TR gene sequences so that V and J genes could be assigned. The TCRdist pipeline was used in a later analysis to assign CDR3 sequences and most-parsimonious VDJ recombination scenarios. In a later analysis, each TCR beta chain was defined by its CDR3 amino acid sequence together with its V-gene family, and reads without a unique V-gene family were excluded. As a way to deal with suspected cross-contamination and a sequencing artifact, a later analysis dropped more than 500 nucleotide sequences that were highly shared and had low generation probability. A later analysis calculated a clonal expansion index for each public chain from normalized within-repertoire ranks of inferred template counts. A later analysis computed generation probabilities with a VDJ recombination model fitted to out-of-frame rearrangements, and checked the results against IGoR. A later analysis scored TCR-TCR, TCR-HLA and TCR-CMV co-occurrence with hypergeometric tests, applying a repertoire-size bias correction to TCR pairs. To estimate false discovery rates, a later analysis permuted the HLA or CMV assignments 20 times. In a later analysis, co-occurring TCRs were grouped using DBSCAN, and TCRdist sequence similarity was added for clustering within HLA-allele-positive subsets. Repertoires with fewer than 30,000 or more than 120,000 public chains were left out of co-occurrence clustering, as were about 5 repertoires with anomalous nucleotide sharing. TCRdb took this table from immuneACCESS and kept in-frame rearrangements with V and J called. Such tables lack part of the clones; where checked against another copy, unresolved V genes explain under half of the gap, and the rest is unexplained. The V and J calls and clone size are taken from that table; D and trimming were inferred from the DNA. The sample table holds 150,000 or so clones, of which roughly 79% were seen once. The ten top clones hold less than 1.2% of the sample.

Material for sequencing was PBMCs. The sequence came from a woman in her thirties or forties in good health and CMV-seronegative. The sequence joins TRBV6-1 to TRBJ2-7; 9 bases in the junction line up with TRBD1. CDR3 sequence: CAGNPGQGSLEQYF. The nucleotide sequence reads TGTGCCGGTAATCCGGGACAGGGCTCCCTCGAGCAGTACTTC.